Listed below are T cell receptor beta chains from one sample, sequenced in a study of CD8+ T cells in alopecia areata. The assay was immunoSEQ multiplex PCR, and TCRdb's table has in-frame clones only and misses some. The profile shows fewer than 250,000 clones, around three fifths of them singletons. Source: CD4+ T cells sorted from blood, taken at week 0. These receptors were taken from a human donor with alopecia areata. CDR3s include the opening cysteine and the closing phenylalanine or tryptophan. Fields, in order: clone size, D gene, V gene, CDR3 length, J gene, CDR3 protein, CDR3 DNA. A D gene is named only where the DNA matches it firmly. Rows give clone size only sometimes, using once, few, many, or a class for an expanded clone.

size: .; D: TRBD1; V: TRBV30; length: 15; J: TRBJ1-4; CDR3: CAWLGGPPRGEKLFF; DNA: TGTGCCTGGCTCGGCGGACCGCCCAGGGGGGAAAAACTGTTTTTT
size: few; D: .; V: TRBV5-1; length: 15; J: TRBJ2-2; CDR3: CASSLGGGHTGELFF; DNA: TGCGCCAGCAGCTTAGGCGGGGGCCACACCGGGGAGCTGTTTTTT
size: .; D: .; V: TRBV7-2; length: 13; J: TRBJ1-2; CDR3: CASSPQGNYGYTF; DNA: TGCGCCAGCAGCCCTCAGGGGAACTATGGCTACACCTTC
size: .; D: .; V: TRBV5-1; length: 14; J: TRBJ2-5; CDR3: CASSTGRLQETQYF; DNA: TGCGCCAGCAGCACCGGACGGTTACAAGAGACCCAGTACTTC
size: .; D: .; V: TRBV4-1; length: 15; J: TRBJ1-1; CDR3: CASSLQPGGGTEAFF; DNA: TGCGCCAGCAGCCTACAACCCGGAGGCGGCACTGAAGCTTTCTTT
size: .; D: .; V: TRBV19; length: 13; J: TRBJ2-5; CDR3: CASSRLSRETQYF; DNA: TGTGCCAGTAGTCGGTTGTCCCGAGAGACCCAGTACTTC
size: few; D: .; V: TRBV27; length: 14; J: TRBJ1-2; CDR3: CASSRAGGGYGYTF; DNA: TGTGCCAGCAGTAGGGCCGGGGGGGGCTATGGCTACACCTTC
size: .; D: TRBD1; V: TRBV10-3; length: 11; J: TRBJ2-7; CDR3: CAARTGDEQYF; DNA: TGTGCCGCCCGGACAGGGGACGAGCAGTACTTC
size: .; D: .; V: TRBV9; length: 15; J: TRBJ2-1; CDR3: CASGRELLSYNEQFF; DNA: TGTGCCAGCGGACGAGAACTACTCTCCTACAATGAGCAGTTCTTC
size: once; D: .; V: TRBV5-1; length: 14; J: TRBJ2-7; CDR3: CASSRSTGYGEQYF; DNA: TGCGCCAGCAGCAGATCAACAGGTTACGGCGAGCAGTACTTC
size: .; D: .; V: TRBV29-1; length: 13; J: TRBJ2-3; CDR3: CSVAGRITDTQYF; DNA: TGCAGCGTGGCGGGAAGGATCACAGATACGCAGTATTTT
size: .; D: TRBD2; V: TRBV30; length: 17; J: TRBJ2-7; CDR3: CAWATGTSGDITYEQYF; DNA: TGTGCCTGGGCGACCGGGACTAGCGGGGATATTACATACGAGCAGTACTTC
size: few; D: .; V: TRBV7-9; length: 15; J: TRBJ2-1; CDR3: CASSSMVAQYNEQFF; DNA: TGTGCCAGCAGCTCCATGGTAGCGCAATACAATGAGCAGTTCTTC
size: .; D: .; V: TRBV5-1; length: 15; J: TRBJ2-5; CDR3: CASSLRHPNQETQYF; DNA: TGCGCCAGCAGCTTGAGGCACCCCAACCAAGAGACCCAGTACTTC
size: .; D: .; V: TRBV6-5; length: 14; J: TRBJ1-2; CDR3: CASTSTGGGDGYTF; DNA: TGTGCCAGCACCTCTACGGGAGGGGGAGATGGCTACACCTTC
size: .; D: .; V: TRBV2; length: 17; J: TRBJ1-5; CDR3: CASTPGPGRTVNTAQHF; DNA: TGTGCCAGCACCCCTGGTCCGGGCAGAACAGTGAATACAGCCCAGCATTTT
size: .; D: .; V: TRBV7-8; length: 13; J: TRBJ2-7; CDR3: CASSLPFTYEQYF; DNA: TGTGCCAGCAGCCTTCCATTTACCTACGAGCAGTACTTC
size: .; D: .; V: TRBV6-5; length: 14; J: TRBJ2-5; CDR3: CASSYGRLRETQYF; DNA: TGTGCCAGCAGTTACGGCCGATTAAGGGAGACCCAGTACTTC
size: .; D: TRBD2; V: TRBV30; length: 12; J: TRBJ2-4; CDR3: CAWHSGNDIQYF; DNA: TGTGCCTGGCATAGCGGGAACGACATTCAGTACTTC
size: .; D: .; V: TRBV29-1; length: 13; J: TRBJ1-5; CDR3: CSGGMAGNQPQHF; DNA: TGCAGCGGGGGCATGGCAGGGAATCAGCCCCAGCATTTT
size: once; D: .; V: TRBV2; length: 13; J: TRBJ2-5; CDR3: CASRGGIQETQYF; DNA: TGTGCCAGCAGGGGCGGGATCCAAGAGACCCAGTACTTC
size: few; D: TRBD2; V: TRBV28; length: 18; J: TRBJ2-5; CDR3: CASSGGTSGRAPRETQYF; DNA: TGTGCCAGCAGTGGCGGGACTAGCGGGAGGGCCCCCCGGGAGACCCAGTACTTC
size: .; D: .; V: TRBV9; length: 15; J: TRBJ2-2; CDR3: CASSDREANTGELFF; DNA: TGTGCCAGCAGCGACAGGGAGGCCAACACCGGGGAGCTGTTTTTT
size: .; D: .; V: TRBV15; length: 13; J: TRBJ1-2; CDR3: CATSGRGNYGYTF; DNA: TGTGCCACCAGCGGGCGGGGGAACTATGGCTACACCTTC
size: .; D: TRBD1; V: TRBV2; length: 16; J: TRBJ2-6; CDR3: CASRTGGNSGANVLTF; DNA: TGTGCCAGCAGAACAGGGGGTAACTCTGGGGCCAACGTCCTGACTTTC
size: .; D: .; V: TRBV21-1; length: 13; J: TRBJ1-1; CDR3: CASSRTENTEAFF; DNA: TGTGCCAGCAGCAGGACGGAGAACACTGAAGCTTTCTTT
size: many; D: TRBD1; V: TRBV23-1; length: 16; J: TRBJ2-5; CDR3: CASGANPGTAGETQYF; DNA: TGCGCCAGCGGTGCCAACCCCGGGACAGCAGGAGAGACCCAGTACTTC
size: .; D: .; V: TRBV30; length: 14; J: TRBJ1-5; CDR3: CAWSTGRGLGPQHF; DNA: TGTGCCTGGAGTACGGGCAGGGGACTTGGGCCCCAGCATTTT